Listed below are T cell receptor beta chains from one sample, sequenced in a study of T cells in localized non-small cell lung cancer. Measured with immunoSEQ multiplex PCR; TCRdb has only the in-frame clones, and not every one. The sample holds approximately 41,000 clones, 86% seen once. This specimen was peripheral blood mononuclear cells, taken before any cancer treatment. These receptors came from a male donor at least 60 years old with stage II lung adenocarcinoma. CDR3s include the opening cysteine and the closing phenylalanine or tryptophan. Each record gives: CDR3 protein, V gene, clone size. Size is omitted from some rows. Given values are once, few, many or a class for expanded clones.

CAISEGRSYEKLFF | TRBV10-3 | -
CASRRQGQAQPQHF | TRBV6-1 | -
CASNFNSGNQETQYF | TRBV7-9 | -
CASSSGDGKGEQFF | TRBV5-1 | -
CASSIGFTTDTQYF | TRBV19 | -
CASSLEGLAGVEQFF | TRBV7-2 | -
CASSLALGMNTEAFF | TRBV5-4 | -
CATSRDAVMPPRETQYF | TRBV15 | -
CASSQPYYEQYF | TRBV4-1 | -
CAWSVGGGLSYEQYF | TRBV30 | -
CASSLGDFPGNTIYF | TRBV5-1 | -
CASSVLTGGLETQYF | TRBV9 | once
CASSLEGAGTDTQYF | TRBV27 | -
CASSEGTLGGYTEAFF | TRBV9 | -
CASSQDQGPSSGNTIYF | TRBV4-3 | few
CASSSDRVSGNTIYF | TRBV5-5 | -
CASSLLASLEQFF | TRBV7-2 | -
CAITSQGGSVNEQFF | TRBV10-3 | -
CASSDGRAVSYNEQFF | TRBV2 | -